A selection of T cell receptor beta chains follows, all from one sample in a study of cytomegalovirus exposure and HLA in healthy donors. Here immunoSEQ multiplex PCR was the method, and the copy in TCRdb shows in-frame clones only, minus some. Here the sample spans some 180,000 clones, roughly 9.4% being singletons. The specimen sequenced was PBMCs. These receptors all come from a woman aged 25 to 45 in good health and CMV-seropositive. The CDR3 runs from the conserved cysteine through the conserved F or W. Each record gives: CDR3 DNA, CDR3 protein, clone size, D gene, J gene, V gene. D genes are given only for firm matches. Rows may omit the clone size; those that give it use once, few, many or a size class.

TGTGCCAGCAGCCCCCTCGATACGCAGTATTTT,CASSPLDTQYF,NA,NA,TRBJ2-3,TRBV9
TGTGCCAGCACCACTATCGCGGGAATTAACACCGGGGAGCTGTTTTTT,CASTTIAGINTGELFF,NA,NA,TRBJ2-2,TRBV27
TGTGCCAGCAGCCCGACAGGCACAGATACGCAGTATTTT,CASSPTGTDTQYF,NA,NA,TRBJ2-3,TRBV9
TGTGCCTGGACGGGGGGTGGCTACGAGCAGTACTTC,CAWTGGGYEQYF,NA,TRBD2,TRBJ2-7,TRBV30
TGTGCCAGCAGCGTAGACGCAGGGAGCAATCAGCCCCAGCATTTT,CASSVDAGSNQPQHF,few,NA,TRBJ1-5,TRBV9
TGTGCCAGCAGTTCCCCCGTTTGGCGGAATCGCTACGAGCAGTACTTC,CASSSPVWRNRYEQYF,few,NA,TRBJ2-7,TRBV28
TGCAGCGCCGTCAGGGGGCTAGACTATGGCTACACCTTC,CSAVRGLDYGYTF,NA,TRBD1,TRBJ1-2,TRBV29-1
TGCGCCAGCAATAAGGACTTCATCAGTCGCACAGATACGCAGTATTTT,CASNKDFISRTDTQYF,few,NA,TRBJ2-3,TRBV5-1
TGTGCCAGCAGTCAAGGGGGCGCGGGGAACACCATATATTTT,CASSQGGAGNTIYF,NA,TRBD1,TRBJ1-3,TRBV28
TGTGCCAGCAGTGAAGTGGGACAGGGATCCTACGAGCAGTACTTC,CASSEVGQGSYEQYF,few,TRBD1,TRBJ2-7,TRBV6-1
TGCAGCGTCGCCGGGACAGCGAACACCGGGGAGCTGTTTTTT,CSVAGTANTGELFF,NA,TRBD1,TRBJ2-2,TRBV29-1
TGTGCCTGGGGCAAGGGGGGACTAGCGGACTCCTACGAGCAGTACTTC,CAWGKGGLADSYEQYF,NA,TRBD2,TRBJ2-7,TRBV30
TGTGCCTCCTTGTGGGGGGGCGGGATTTATGGCTACACCTTC,CASLWGGGIYGYTF,NA,NA,TRBJ1-2,TRBV6-1
TGTGCCAGCAGCTTAGCGTTTCGTAGCTCCTACGAGCAGTACTTC,CASSLAFRSSYEQYF,NA,NA,TRBJ2-7,TRBV7-2
TGTGCCAGCAGCCGGGACAGGACGAACACTGAAGCTTTCTTT,CASSRDRTNTEAFF,few,TRBD1,TRBJ1-1,TRBV11-2
TGTGCCAGCAGTGACCTGGGACAGGGGACGTCCGGGGAGCTGTTTTTT,CASSDLGQGTSGELFF,NA,TRBD1,TRBJ2-2,TRBV25-1
TGTGCCAGCAGTGACCGGCTAGCGGGGGTCACAGATACGCAGTATTTT,CASSDRLAGVTDTQYF,many,TRBD2,TRBJ2-3,TRBV2
TGTGCCGTAAGTAGAGGGAAGGCGCAGTATTTT,CAVSRGKAQYF,NA,NA,TRBJ2-3,TRBV6-1
TGCGCCAGCACCCAGCAGGTTTCTGGGGCCAACGTCCTGACTTTC,CASTQQVSGANVLTF,NA,NA,TRBJ2-6,TRBV5-1
TGTGCCAGCAGCTTAGCCTGGTCTGAGCCAGGCGGGGAGCTGTTTTTT,CASSLAWSEPGGELFF,NA,NA,TRBJ2-2,TRBV7-2
TGTGCCAGCAGCTTGGGTGGGGCAGGGGGCGCGTATACTGAAGCTTTCTTT,CASSLGGAGGAYTEAFF,NA,TRBD1,TRBJ1-1,TRBV5-8
TGTGCCAGCCTCAGATGGGGGAGTTCGGGGGGTACCCAGTACTTC,CASLRWGSSGGTQYF,few,TRBD2,TRBJ2-5,TRBV2
TGCGCCAGCAGCGGGGGACAGGGGATTTACAATGAGCAGTTCTTC,CASSGGQGIYNEQFF,NA,TRBD1,TRBJ2-1,TRBV5-1
TGTGCCAGCAGTGATAGTGGCTACAGGGGTAGGAGCAATCAGCCCCAGCATTTT,CASSDSGYRGRSNQPQHF,NA,TRBD1,TRBJ1-5,TRBV2
TGTGCCAGTGGACTAGCGGGCACAGATACGCAGTATTTT,CASGLAGTDTQYF,NA,TRBD2,TRBJ2-3,TRBV9
TGTGCCAGCAGTGGGTGGGGGGATAACATTCAGTACTTC,CASSGWGDNIQYF,few,NA,TRBJ2-4,TRBV2
TGTGCCAGCAGTTATGTTCGACAGACCTATGGCTACACCTTC,CASSYVRQTYGYTF,NA,NA,TRBJ1-2,TRBV6-5
TGTGCCAGCAGCCGCGGACAGGGGGCCGGGGAGCAGTTCTTC,CASSRGQGAGEQFF,NA,TRBD1,TRBJ2-1,TRBV7-9
TGTGCCAGCAGCTTGGCCCCAGGGATGGAGACCCAGTACTTC,CASSLAPGMETQYF,few,NA,TRBJ2-5,TRBV5-8